This T cell receptor beta chain was recovered during a study of T cell responses to AZD1222 COVID-19 vaccine (dated by TCRdb to 2020 to 2022). Background on the whole study: Because spike-specific TCR depth and breadth did not differ between the two schedules, AZD1222 recipients who got a second dose at roughly 4 weeks were pooled with those who got a second dose at roughly 12 weeks. TCR sequencing was performed for fewer than 250 trial participants, of whom about 200 were given two doses of AZD1222 and around 26 were given two doses of MenACWY control vaccine. Trial participants were enrolled by age into 18-55, 56-69 and 70-plus year subgroups, with roughly 150, 30 and 60 TCR-sequenced participants respectively. The investigation overall reported the following: The whole spike protein was spanned by vaccine-associated CD4 TCRs, and dominant responses were seen in regions 160-218 and 743-854. After two AZD1222 doses, spike-specific TCR breadth and depth were significantly higher than at day 0 and than in MenACWY recipients. Participants were mostly white British, with more females than males. The authors suggested clonal diversity may have been underestimated. Reportedly, close to half of the unique spike-specific TCRs recognized epitopes lying outside the regions that are mutated in the B.1.351 and B.1.1.7 variants. Conclusions about previously exposed vaccinees are limited because only 5 or 6 AZD1222 recipients were SARS-CoV-2 seropositive at baseline. Because no samples from the day 14 peak response were available, repertoires could be characterized only after the peak T cell response. In the small 56-69-year group, the increase in depth fell short of significance, most likely because of low power.

The CDR3 regions of human TCRbeta chains were subjected to immunosequencing. As for the authors' bioinformatics: Repertoire TCRs were matched against a reference library of SARS-CoV-2-specific TCRs generated with the MIRA antigen-specificity platform. Breadth was defined as the fraction of unique TCRs that were SARS-CoV-2-associated, and depth was defined as the fraction of total T cells that were SARS-CoV-2-associated. Using the MIRA data, every spike-specific TCR was mapped to the spike region that the TCR reacted to and assigned to either a CD4 or a CD8 class. Log10-transformed breadth and depth values were compared by one-way ANOVA with Sidak's multiple comparisons tests. In TCRdb, the immuneACCESS table is reduced to in-frame sequences with V and J assigned. These tables do not hold every clone; where another copy was compared, an unresolved V gene accounts for under half, and the others remain unexplained. V, J and clone size are taken as reported in that table, and D and trimming were inferred from the DNA itself. This sample lists about 100,000 clones; around 90% were detected once. The top ten clonotypes cover over 7.5% of the sample.

The sample's time point label, in plain terms: baseline before first vaccination. Samples from vaccinated people were obtained from the UK trials COV001 and COV002, which included a single-blind randomized controlled phase 2/3 trial of AZD1222 (ChAdOx1 nCoV-19) in healthy adults. Trial participant PBMC samples were collected at day 0 and day 28 after the second dose for TCRbeta chain sequencing. V was cut back by 1 base and J by 4 bases, leaving a gap of 14 bases between them. The CDR3 sequence holds 16 residues, the cysteine and phenylalanine included. CDR3 DNA is the only sequence kept; it has 48 bases, read in frame from the first base. In the germline V gene, CDR1 corresponds to MNHEY and CDR2 to SVGAGI. About this clone: The clone's antigen remains unknown. Per-nucleotide qualities are absent, and no much larger clonotype sits a single base away.

The receptor comes from an adult in good health. Sequencing was performed on peripheral blood, taken on day 0 of AZD1222 vaccination. This chain is built from TRBV6-5 and TRBJ1-5, with the D gene not clear enough to name. The CDR3 corresponds to CASSYFPLGGNQPQHF. The sequence in DNA is TGTGCCAGCAGTTACTTCCCCCTTGGAGGGAATCAGCCCCAGCATTTT.